The 31 T cell receptor beta chains reported below all come from one sample, sequenced in a study of cytomegalovirus exposure and HLA in healthy donors (dated 2017 in TCRdb). Libraries were made using the immunoSEQ multiplex PCR assay. For the multiplex PCR, a mixture combining 60 forward primers for TCR Vbeta segments and 13 reverse primers for TCR Jbeta segments was used. The clones in this table, taken by TCRdb from immuneACCESS, are in-frame only. Not every clone is retained; where verified, under half of the shortfall comes from an unresolved V gene, and the cause of the rest is unknown. The sample data list 150,000 to 180,000 clones, and 74% of these were observed just once. 2.1% of the sample is held by the ten biggest clonotypes. Sequencing was done on a sample of PBMCs. Every receptor here comes from a man under 40 in good health and CMV-seronegative.

In regard to this clone: Within the sample, other DNA sequences also encode this same CDR3. The chain recombines TRBV5-1 with TRBJ2-3; TRBD1 agrees at 7 bases. The CDR3 loop spans 15 amino acids. Per the germline V gene, CDR1 is SGHRS and CDR2 is YFSETQ. Germline trimming cut 0 bases from V and 1 base from J; bases unmatched to any gene: 2. This CDR3 reads CASSLEGARTDTQYF. In DNA, the CDR3 is TGCGCCAGCAGCTTGGAGGGGGCGCGCACAGATACGCAGTATTTT. Looking up the rest from reference TRBV5-1 and TRBJ2-3 gives the full variable domain: KAGVTQTPRYLIKTRGQQVTLSCSPISGHRSVSWYQQTPGQGLQFLFEYFSETQRNKGNFPGRFSGRQFSNSRSEMNVSTLELGDSALYLCASSLEGARTDTQYFGPGTRLTVL.

This clone was observed a few times. An end of the junction does not agree with germline; a read error may underlie this. The chain employs TRBV5-8 and TRBJ1-2, with 7 bases aligning to TRBD1. Per the germline V gene, CDR1 is SGHTS and CDR2 is YDEGEE. There are 14 residues in the CDR3. CDR3 region: CASSFPTGLYGYPF. CDR3 sequence (DNA): TGTGCCAGCAGCTTCCCGACAGGGCTATATGGCTACCCCTTC.

This clone was counted only a few times. The chain combines TRBV2 with TRBJ2-7, with 10 bases fitting TRBD1. V lost 6 bases and J lost 5; bases outside the gene matches: 13. Germline lookup yields CDR1 SNHLY and CDR2 FYNNEI. The CDR3 has 16 residues. The CDR3 loop reads CASRLSRQGARNEQYF. Here the CDR3 DNA reads TGTGCCAGCAGGCTGAGTCGACAGGGGGCGAGGAACGAGCAGTACTTC.

The chain has TRBV11-3 and TRBJ2-7; D is perhaps TRBD1 (6 bases). The CDR3 length is 15 residues. CDR1 is SGHNT and CDR2 is YENEEA in the germline V gene. The V end lost 1 base, the J end lost 0 bases, and 10 bases lay between the germline ends. CDR3 DNA: TGTGCCAGCAGCTTAGGGGGGCTCCCCTCCTACGAGCAGTACTTC. Encoded protein: CASSLGGLPSYEQYF.

This clone was recorded a few times. This sequence joins TRBV25-1 and TRBJ1-2; 7 bases are a match to TRBD1. The CDR3 runs to 14 residues. V shed 2 bases and J 4 bases; nucleotides not matched to a gene: 4. CDR1 and CDR2 (germline): MGHDK, SYGVNS. Here the CDR3 reads CASSELGQLYGYTF. CDR3 nucleotides: TGTGCCAGCAGTGAACTGGGACAGCTCTATGGCTACACCTTC.

CDR3 sequence (DNA): TGTGCCAGCAGTGAGGGGACTTTTAACACCGGGGAGCTGTTTTTT. It yields the protein CASSEGTFNTGELFF. This chain links TRBV6-4 with TRBJ2-2; the D gene is possibly TRBD2 (6 bases). Trimming left V 3 bases short and J 2 bases short, with 10 bases between. The CDR3 is made up of 15 amino acids. Germline assignment: CDR1 MRHNA and CDR2 SNTAGT.

This chain connects TRBV4-3 to TRBJ1-1; 11 nucleotides line up with TRBD1. This CDR3 spans 15 amino acids. Losses at the gene ends were 3 bases for V and 8 bases for J; bases not matched to a gene: 8. CDR1 LGHNA and CDR2 YSLEER come from the germline V gene. Written as DNA, the CDR3 is TGCGCCAGCAGCCATGCCGGGACAGGGGGTTTAGAAGCTTTCTTT. Encoded protein: CASSHAGTGGLEAFF.

The chain couples TRBV19 to TRBJ2-5; 7 positions match TRBD1. The J segment lost 2 bases and the V segment lost 2 bases, leaving 5 bases of the junction unmatched. Germline V CDR1 and CDR2: LNHDA, SQIVND (reference sequence). The CDR3 has 15 amino acids. CDR3 residues: CASSITRQGQETQYF. For the CDR3, the DNA is TGTGCCAGTAGTATAACCCGACAGGGTCAAGAGACCCAGTACTTC.

This clone was seen a handful of times. The chain uses TRBV6-5 and TRBJ1-1; 7 bases map to TRBD1. The CDR3 totals 14 residues. Looked up from germline, CDR1 is MNHEY and CDR2 is SVGAGI. J gave up 13 bases and V 5 bases, and 16 bases lay outside the gene matches. CDR3 in amino acids: CASSEPTLGQPSFF. DNA of the CDR3: TGTGCCAGCAGTGAACCGACGTTGGGACAGCCGAGTTTCTTT.

This clone has a count of ten or more. The chain couples TRBV15 to TRBJ2-6; D uncertain. The CDR3 loop spans 15 amino acids. The V end lost 4 bases, the J end lost 0 bases, and 7 bases lay between the germline ends. Germline loops: CDR1 LNHNV, CDR2 YYDKDF (reference sequence). The CDR3 reads CATSIHSSGANVLTF. The CDR3 DNA sequence: TGTGCCACCAGCATTCATAGCTCTGGGGCCAACGTCCTGACTTTC.

Details on this clone: One end of the junction fails to match germline, which may point to a read error. The chain links TRBV4-2 to TRBJ1-5; no firm D call. CDR1 LGHNA and CDR2 YNFKEQ come from the germline V gene. This CDR3 is built from 15 residues. The CDR3 sequence: CASTPSGDKNQPQNF. The CDR3 DNA reads TGTGCCAGCACACCAAGCGGGGATAAGAATCAGCCCCAGAATTTT.

This clone has only one observation. This chain joins TRBV28 and TRBJ2-3; tentatively, D is TRBD2 (6 bases). Germline CDR1 MDHEN, CDR2 SYDVKM. V lost 6 bases and J 0 bases, leaving 13 bases between the germline ends. This CDR3 has 15 amino acids. The CDR3, as DNA: TGTGCCAGCAGAAACTTGGGGACTAGCACAGATACGCAGTATTTT. Its protein product is CASRNLGTSTDTQYF.

The rearrangement links TRBV15 to TRBJ2-2; D may be TRBD1 (5 bases). The germline CDR1 and CDR2 sequences are LNHNV and YYDKDF (reference sequence). Trimming left V 1 base short and J 1 base short, with 13 bases between. The CDR3 consists of 17 residues. The CDR3 is CATSRGPPGRNTGELFF. CDR3 DNA sequence: TGTGCCACCAGCAGAGGGCCCCCAGGGCGGAACACCGGGGAGCTGTTTTTT.

The chain has TRBV19 and TRBJ2-5, with 13 bases matching TRBD2. With 5 bases clipped from V and 4 bases from J, the junction kept 7 bases outside the gene matches. The CDR3 spans 16 residues. Germline V CDR1 and CDR2: LNHDA, SQIVND (reference sequence). In DNA form, the CDR3 reads TGTGCCAGTAGTCCCCGGGGACTAGCGGGGCGAGAGACCCAGTACTTC. It translates to CASSPRGLAGRETQYF.

The chain combines TRBV6-1 with TRBJ2-2; TRBD2 matches at 7 bases. Losses at the gene ends were 6 bases for V and 5 bases for J; bases not matched to a gene: 6. This CDR3 has 14 residues. Looked up from germline, CDR1 is MNHNS and CDR2 is SASEGT. This chain's CDR3 is CASRREGGTGELFF. The CDR3 DNA follows: TGTGCCAGCAGAAGAGAGGGAGGGACCGGGGAGCTGTTTTTT.

V gene TRBV12-5 combines with J gene TRBJ2-5; D may be TRBD1 (6 bases). The V and J ends lost 1 base and 5 bases respectively, with 8 bases between them. From germline, CDR1 is LGHNT and CDR2 FRNRAP. The CDR3 runs 13 residues. The CDR3 DNA follows: TGTGCTAGTGGTTTGGGAAGGGGGGAGACCCAGTACTTC. Amino acids: CASGLGRGETQYF.

This chain uses TRBV21-1 with TRBJ1-5. TRBV21-1 is noted as a pseudogene. The CDR3 spans 16 residues. The CDR3 region is CASSKGGERGNQPQHF. CDR3 in DNA: TGTGCCAGCAGCAAAGGGGGGGAGAGGGGCAATCAGCCCCAGCATTTT.

J is TRBJ1-5 and V is TRBV29-1; D unclear. V lost 1 base, J lost 0 bases, and 7 bases lay in between. CDR3 length: 14 residues. Germline assignment: CDR1 SQVTM and CDR2 ANQGSEA. DNA of the CDR3: TGCAGCGTTGAAGGGCCTTATAGCAATCAGCCCCAGCATTTT. Amino acid sequence: CSVEGPYSNQPQHF. Full variable domain (rest looked up from reference TRBV29-1 and TRBJ1-5): SAVISQKPSRDICQRGTSLTIQCQVDSQVTMMFWYRQQPGQSLTLIATANQGSEATYESGFVIDKFPISRPNLTFSTLTVSNMSPEDSSIYLCSVEGPYSNQPQHFGDGTRLSIL.

V is TRBV5-6 and J is TRBJ1-5, with 9 bases aligning to TRBD1. This CDR3 is built from 15 residues. J was trimmed by 6 bases and V by 1 base; bases with no gene match: 5. Germline CDR1 reads SGHDT; CDR2 reads YYEEEE. The CDR3 loop reads CASSLTGGRGQPQHF. The CDR3 bases are TGTGCCAGCAGCTTGACAGGGGGCAGAGGTCAGCCCCAGCATTTT. Full variable domain (outside the CDR3, taken from reference TRBV5-6 and TRBJ1-5): DAGVTQSPTHLIKTRGQQVTLRCSPKSGHDTVSWYQQALGQGPQFIFQYYEEEERQRGNFPDRFSGHQFPNYSSELNVNALLLGDSALYLCASSLTGGRGQPQHFGDGTRLSIL.

This clone was picked up a small number of times. The chain links TRBV6-6 to TRBJ2-2; possible D gene TRBD1, 6 bases. The germline CDR1 and CDR2 sequences are MNHNY and SVGAGI (reference sequence). Trimming left V 6 bases short and J 5 bases short, with 16 bases between. The CDR3 has 15 amino acids. The DNA for the CDR3 is TGTGCCAGCAGCCCGGACAGTCGCGGTACCGGGGAGCTGTTTTTT. Amino acids: CASSPDSRGTGELFF.

The chain couples TRBV7-9 to TRBJ2-1; 8 positions agree with TRBD2. CDR1 is SEHNR and CDR2 is FQNEAQ in the germline V gene (reference sequence). The CDR3 has 16 residues. V was pared by 5 bases and J by 3 bases, with 9 bases of the junction left unmatched. The CDR3 nucleotides are TGTGCCAGCAGCCCACCGGGGGGGGCGGACTACAATGAGCAGTTCTTC. It specifies CASSPPGGADYNEQFF.

This sequence joins TRBV5-1 and TRBJ2-3; TRBD2 agrees at 9 bases. From germline, CDR1 is SGHRS and CDR2 YFSETQ. The CDR3 sequence is 15 residues long. V shed 3 bases, J shed 6 bases, and the junction held 8 bases outside the gene matches. In nucleotides, the CDR3 is TGCGCCAGCAGCTCCCCGACTAGCGGAGATGATACGCAGTATTTT. Translating it yields CASSSPTSGDDTQYF.

The V and J genes are TRBV28 and TRBJ1-6; D gene unclear. The V gene's germline CDR1 is MDHEN and CDR2 SYDVKM. CDR3 length equals 12 residues. V lost 6 bases and J 9 bases, leaving 9 bases between the germline ends. The CDR3 DNA is TGTGCCAGCAGATCGAGTGGTTCACCCCTCCACTTT. Its protein is CASRSSGSPLHF.

The chain joins TRBV9 to TRBJ2-7; the match to TRBD1 covers 8 bases. The CDR3 sequence is 16 residues long. The V gene's germline CDR1 is SGDLS and CDR2 YYNGEE. The V gene end was trimmed by 4 bases and the J gene end by 4 bases; junction bases not matched to a gene: 13. The CDR3 spells CASSPRTGRRVYEQYF. DNA of the CDR3: TGTGCCAGCAGCCCCCGGACAGGGAGGAGGGTATACGAGCAGTACTTC.

The chain carries TRBV18 and TRBJ2-5; D uncertain. The CDR3 totals 18 residues. Trimming took 3 bases from V and 1 from J, leaving 21 bases between them. Germline V gene data show CDR1 as KGHSH and CDR2 as LQKENI. In nucleotides, the CDR3 is TGTGCCAGCTCACCCGATATATTGGCGGTCAGAATCCAAGAGACCCAGTACTTC. It translates to CASSPDILAVRIQETQYF.

This clone was counted a few times. The chain is built from TRBV7-2 and TRBJ2-3; D remains ambiguous. Germline V CDR1 and CDR2: SGHTA, FQGNSA. This CDR3 contains 16 residues. Trimming shortened V by 1 base and J by 0 bases, and 11 bases separated the two germline ends. The CDR3 region has the DNA TGTGCCAGCAGCTTAGACTATGCACCTAGCACAGATACGCAGTATTTT. Translating gives CASSLDYAPSTDTQYF.

This clone was counted a single time. The chain has TRBV7-2 and TRBJ1-2, with TRBD1 identical over 9 bases. The CDR3 contains 17 residues. The V segment lost 5 bases and the J segment 2 bases; nucleotides outside the gene matches: 12. Germline loops: CDR1 SGHTA, CDR2 FQGNSA. The CDR3 DNA is TGTGCCAGCAGCCTTATAGGGGGACAGGGCCTAAACTATGGCTACACCTTC. Amino acids: CASSLIGGQGLNYGYTF.

The chain carries TRBV10-3 and TRBJ2-7, with 8 bases identical to TRBD1. Losses at the gene ends were 6 bases for V and 3 bases for J; bases not matched to a gene: 7. This CDR3 comprises 14 residues. In germline, CDR1 is ENHRY, CDR2 SYGVKD. CDR3 nucleotides: TGTGCCATCAGGGCCCGGGACAGGAGCTACGAGCAGTACTTC. It translates to CAIRARDRSYEQYF.

The chain's CDR3 is CASSSSVAGKYEQYF. The CDR3, as DNA: TGTGCCAGCAGCTCCTCGGTGGCAGGGAAGTACGAGCAGTACTTC. The chain couples TRBV28 to TRBJ2-7, with D perhaps TRBD1 (5 bases). Germline-derived CDR1 and CDR2 are MDHEN and SYDVKM. V lost 6 bases, J lost 4 bases, and 19 bases lay in between. The CDR3 is 15 residues long.

The genes are TRBV15 and TRBJ2-7, with 10 bases identical to TRBD1. The CDR3 has 13 residues. Trimming removed 5 bases from V and 3 bases from J; junction bases left unmatched: 1. Germline CDR1 reads LNHNV; CDR2 reads YYDKDF (reference sequence). The CDR3 DNA reads as TGTGCCACCAGCCGGGACAGGGGCTACGAGCAGTACTTC. It encodes CATSRDRGYEQYF.

The rearrangement joins TRBV5-1 to TRBJ2-3; perhaps TRBD2 as D (6 bases). Trimming stripped 3 bases from V and 0 bases from J, with 20 bases between. Germline V lookup: CDR1 SGHRS, CDR2 YFSETQ. The CDR3 covers 18 residues. CDR3 coding DNA: TGCGCCAGCAGCTCGCGTGCCCGGGACTCCACTAGCACAGATACGCAGTATTTT. It specifies CASSSRARDSTSTDTQYF.